A single sample gave rise to the 24 T cell receptor beta chains below, sequenced in a study of beta chain features in type 1 diabetes. Broader study findings: Moderately but significantly shorter TCRB CDR3s were found in Type 1 diabetes patients in all four CD4+ subsets.

Reverse transcription of all isolated RNA meant that expressed TCRB transcripts were sequenced. Method: immunoSEQ multiplex PCR; TCRdb's copy keeps in-frame clones and lacks some. The sample lists about 700,000 clones, 10% to 15% occurring once. For these receptors, no antigen is known. The material sequenced was naive CD4+ T cells from blood. Source of these receptors: a man between 18 and 35 years old with type 1 diabetes.

In the case of this clone: Germline is not matched at one junction end, which may reflect a read error. The chain has TRBV19 and TRBJ1-1, with TRBD1 matching over 9 bases. Per the germline V gene, CDR1 is LNHDA and CDR2 is SQIVND (reference sequence). The CDR3 covers 11 residues. The CDR3 protein is CASSRRDRVVF. The CDR3 DNA sequence: TGTGCCAGTAGTAGACGGGACAGGGTCGTCTTT.

The sample holds a few counts of this clone. The rearrangement uses TRBV6-6 and TRBJ1-2; D unresolved. The CDR3 is made up of 12 amino acids. Trimming stripped 5 bases from V and 4 bases from J, with 8 bases between. CDR1 is MNHNY, CDR2 SVGAGI, per germline (reference sequence). The CDR3: CASSLGGYGYTF. CDR3 DNA: TGTGCCAGCAGTCTGGGAGGCTATGGCTACACCTTC.

The chain carries TRBV2 and TRBJ1-6, with D perhaps matching TRBD1 (5 bases). Germline V gives CDR1 SNHLY, CDR2 FYNNEI. CDR3 size: 14 residues. V was clipped by 4 bases and J by 9 bases, with 13 bases between them. CDR3 sequence reads: CASSGAGSSSPLHF. CDR3 coding DNA: TGTGCCAGCAGTGGAGCAGGGTCCAGTTCACCCCTCCACTTT.

The chain joins TRBV6-5 to TRBJ2-7, with a tentative D call TRBD1 (5 bases). Germline V gene lookup returns CDR1 MNHEY and CDR2 SVGAGI. Trimming left V 2 bases short and J 0 bases short, with 11 bases between. CDR3 length: 15 residues. The CDR3 bases are TGTGCCAGCAGTTACGTGCAGGGTAGCTCCTACGAGCAGTACTTC. This gives the protein CASSYVQGSSYEQYF.

V usage is TRBV6-6 and J usage is TRBJ1-3; D ambiguous. The germline V and J ends were trimmed by 2 bases and 2 bases, with 7 bases remaining between them. CDR1 is MNHNY, CDR2 SVGAGI, per germline (reference sequence). The CDR3 is 14 amino acids. CDR3 in amino acids: CASSYGTAGNTIYF. In nucleotides, the CDR3 is TGTGCCAGCAGTTACGGAACAGCTGGAAACACCATATATTTT.

This clone came up a few times. Other DNA sequences in this sample translate to the same CDR3. This chain joins TRBV7-2 and TRBJ2-1, with D possibly matching TRBD2 (7 bases). From germline, CDR1 is SGHTA and CDR2 FQGNSA. The ends were cut back, 5 bases at V and 0 bases at J, with 14 bases in the middle. This CDR3 has 16 residues. DNA for the CDR3: TGTGCCAGCAGCCCGAGGGGGGGCTTCTCCTACAATGAGCAGTTCTTC. Translation: CASSPRGGFSYNEQFF. The whole variable domain, filled in from reference TRBV7-2 and TRBJ2-1, reads GAGVSQSPSNKVTEKGKDVELRCDPISGHTALYWYRQSLGQGLEFLIYFQGNSAPDKSGLPSDRFSAERTGGSVSTLTIQRTQQEDSAVYLCASSPRGGFSYNEQFFGPGTRLTVL.

The genes are TRBV27 and TRBJ2-7; possible D gene TRBD1, 5 bases. Trimming shortened V by 2 bases and J by 6 bases, and 11 bases separated the two germline ends. The CDR3 totals 13 residues. Germline CDR1 MNHEY, CDR2 SMNVEV (reference sequence). In DNA form, the CDR3 reads TGTGCCAGCAGTTTAGCGCAGGGTCTCGAGCAGTACTTC. It translates to CASSLAQGLEQYF.

The V and J genes are TRBV13 and TRBJ2-5; the match to TRBD2 covers 7 bases. This CDR3 is 16 amino acids long. With V trimmed by 0 bases and J by 2 bases, 6 bases remained unmatched. Germline V gives CDR1 PRHDT, CDR2 FYEKMQ (reference sequence). CDR3 in DNA: TGTGCCAGCAGCTTAGGGGGAGCGGGGCCACAAGAGACCCAGTACTTC. Translated, it gives CASSLGGAGPQETQYF.

This clone was picked up a small number of times. The chain is built from TRBV19 and TRBJ1-2, with 9 nucleotides matching TRBD1. This CDR3 is 14 amino acids long. V lost 6 bases to trimming and J lost 3 bases; unmatched junction nucleotides: 5. Germline CDR1 is LNHDA and CDR2 is SQIVND (reference sequence). The CDR3 DNA reads TGTGCCAGTAGAAACGACAGGGGGGACTATGGCTACACCTTC. Translated: CASRNDRGDYGYTF.

Only a few counts were recorded for this clone. The chain is built from TRBV6-6 and TRBJ2-7; D is possibly TRBD1 (6 bases). The V end lost 5 bases, the J end lost 2 bases, and 19 bases lay between the germline ends. The CDR3 runs to 16 residues. Per germline, CDR1 MNHNY and CDR2 SVGAGI (reference sequence). Here the CDR3 DNA reads TGTGCCAGCAGTCCCGGAGACCCGGGACAAGCCTACGAGCAGTACTTC. Its protein product is CASSPGDPGQAYEQYF.

This clone was detected only a few times. Other DNA sequences from this sample encode an identical CDR3 as well. The J gene is TRBJ1-2, the V gene TRBV28; D is undetermined. Trimming shortened V by 4 bases and J by 4 bases, and 7 bases separated the two germline ends. The CDR3 loop spans 12 amino acids. Germline V CDR1 and CDR2: MDHEN, SYDVKM. In DNA form, the CDR3 reads TGTGCCAGCAGTTACAGTACCTATGGCTACACCTTC. This encodes CASSYSTYGYTF.

The gene calls are TRBV30 and TRBJ1-1; D is uncertain. Germline V gene data show CDR1 as GTSNPN and CDR2 as SVGIG (reference sequence). This CDR3 contains 11 residues. V shed 2 bases and J shed 6 bases, with 7 bases lying between them. The CDR3 spells CAWSSDPEAFF. DNA of the CDR3: TGTGCCTGGAGTTCCGATCCTGAAGCTTTCTTT.

This chain connects TRBV15 to TRBJ2-1; D is tentatively TRBD1 or TRBD2 (5 bases each). This CDR3 contains 22 residues. Deletions cut 0 bases from V and 2 bases from J, with 29 bases between. Looked up from germline, CDR1 is LNHNV and CDR2 is YYDKDF (reference sequence). CDR3 region: CATSRDWLRPTSVGRPYNEQFF. The DNA for the CDR3 is TGTGCCACCAGCAGAGATTGGTTGAGGCCGACCTCCGTGGGACGGCCCTACAATGAGCAGTTCTTC.

This clone was detected a few times. The V call is TRBV30, the J call TRBJ2-1, with D possibly matching TRBD1 (6 bases). V lost 4 bases and J 9 bases, leaving 13 bases between the germline ends. The CDR3 length is 12 residues. Germline CDR1 reads GTSNPN; CDR2 reads SVGIG (reference sequence). CDR3 residues: CAWIQQGVEQFF. The CDR3 DNA is TGTGCCTGGATCCAACAGGGAGTTGAGCAGTTCTTC.

This clone was observed a few times. The chain is built from TRBV5-1 and TRBJ1-2; D not resolved. Looked up from germline, CDR1 is SGHRS and CDR2 is YFSETQ. This CDR3 has 13 amino acids. V lost 3 bases and J 4 bases, leaving 10 bases between the germline ends. CDR3 bases: TGCGCCAGCAGCTCTTGGCAGAGCTATGGCTACACCTTC. Protein: CASSSWQSYGYTF.

This chain connects TRBV9 to TRBJ1-6; the match to TRBD1 covers 7 bases. The CDR3 is 15 amino acids. The J segment lost 8 bases and the V segment lost 4 bases, leaving 9 bases of the junction unmatched. Germline V gene sequence: CDR1 SGDLS, CDR2 YYNGEE. The CDR3 loop is CASSPTGASDSPLHF. CDR3 sequence (DNA): TGTGCCAGCAGCCCCACAGGGGCTTCGGATTCACCCCTCCACTTT.

The genes are TRBV5-4 and TRBJ1-1; D is perhaps TRBD1 (5 bases). V was trimmed by 0 bases and J by 3 bases, leaving 6 bases between them. This CDR3 has 13 residues. Germline-derived CDR1 and CDR2 are SGHNT and YYREEE (reference sequence). The CDR3 loop is CASSLVTDTEAFF. CDR3 in DNA: TGTGCCAGCAGCTTGGTGACAGACACTGAAGCTTTCTTT.

The chain has TRBV25-1 and TRBJ2-1, with a tentative D call TRBD1 (5 bases). In germline, CDR1 is MGHDK, CDR2 SYGVNS. This CDR3 has 15 residues. The V end was cut by 6 bases, the J end by 4 bases, with 16 bases between. The chain's CDR3 is CASSSDSPSYNEQFF. In nucleotides, the CDR3 is TGTGCCAGCAGCTCCGACAGCCCTAGTTACAATGAGCAGTTCTTC.

This clone was seen a few times. The chain couples TRBV30 to TRBJ1-6; D is undetermined. The V gene's germline CDR1 is GTSNPN and CDR2 SVGIG (reference sequence). CDR3 size: 14 residues. Trimming took off 0 bases at V and 7 bases at J, with 10 bases between the two ends. The CDR3 region has the DNA TGTGCCTGGAGTGTCATGGTTCGGAATTCACCCCTCCACTTT. It specifies CAWSVMVRNSPLHF.

The chain joins TRBV27 to TRBJ1-3; maybe TRBD1 (5 bases). CDR3 size: 13 residues. Germline V gives CDR1 MNHEY, CDR2 SMNVEV (reference sequence). V was trimmed by 4 bases and J by 4 bases, leaving 8 bases between them. In DNA form, the CDR3 reads TGTGCCAGCAGTTCGACAGCCGGAAACACCATATATTTT. Translated, it gives CASSSTAGNTIYF.

This clone has only a few counts. The gene calls are TRBV6-5 and TRBJ1-2; D ambiguous. This CDR3 has 13 residues. V was clipped by 6 bases and J by 6 bases, with 14 bases between them. Germline V gene sequence: CDR1 MNHEY, CDR2 SVGAGI. The CDR3 reads CASRPDPAHGYTF. CDR3 DNA sequence: TGTGCCAGCAGGCCTGACCCGGCCCATGGCTACACCTTC.

In this sample, this clone turned up a few times. The rearrangement uses TRBV9 and TRBJ2-3; D not certain. There are 12 residues in the CDR3. CDR1 SGDLS and CDR2 YYNGEE come from the germline V gene. V lost 7 bases, J lost 5 bases, and 11 bases lay in between. This chain's CDR3 is CASSFAGDTQYF. The CDR3 DNA is TGTGCCAGCTCCTTCGCAGGAGATACGCAGTATTTT.

The chain employs TRBV5-1 and TRBJ2-1, with TRBD1 as a possible D gene (6 bases). Germline CDR1 reads SGHRS; CDR2 reads YFSETQ. The CDR3 is 14 residues long. V was pared by 3 bases and J by 8 bases, with 15 bases between. Here the CDR3 reads CASSSLTGLHEQFF. For the CDR3, the DNA is TGCGCCAGCAGCTCGTTAACAGGGCTCCATGAGCAGTTCTTC. The full variable domain, with the rest looked up from reference TRBV5-1 and TRBJ2-1, is KAGVTQTPRYLIKTRGQQVTLSCSPISGHRSVSWYQQTPGQGLQFLFEYFSETQRNKGNFPGRFSGRQFSNSRSEMNVSTLELGDSALYLCASSSLTGLHEQFFGPGTRLTVL.

This clone was found a few times. The chain is built from TRBV5-1 and TRBJ1-4; D call uncertain. The CDR3 length is 16 residues. The V and J ends lost 0 bases and 4 bases respectively, with 13 bases between them. CDR1 SGHRS and CDR2 YFSETQ come from the germline V gene. CDR3 residues: CASSLVGGRNNEKLFF. The CDR3 bases are TGCGCCAGCAGCTTGGTGGGAGGACGGAATAATGAAAAACTGTTTTTT.